A single sample gave rise to the 16 T cell receptor beta chains below, sequenced in a study of cytomegalovirus exposure and HLA in healthy donors. Vbeta (60) and Jbeta (13) primers were used in the PCR. The assay was immunoSEQ multiplex PCR, and TCRdb's table has in-frame clones only and misses some. Here the sample spans 170,000 or so clones, roughly 80% being singletons. The sequenced material came from PBMCs. These receptors were obtained from a boy aged 2 to 9 in good health and CMV-seronegative.

The chain uses TRBV4-1 and TRBJ2-1; D gene uncertain. Looked up from germline, CDR1 is MGHRA and CDR2 is YSYEKL. Trimming pared 0 bases from V and 0 bases from J, leaving 15 bases between. This CDR3 region has 18 residues. The CDR3 loop is CASSQDPQRPSSYNEQFF. CDR3 in DNA: TGCGCCAGCAGCCAAGATCCCCAGCGACCAAGCTCCTACAATGAGCAGTTCTTC.

V usage is TRBV28 and J usage is TRBJ2-7; TRBD1 aligns across 9 bases. CDR1 is MDHEN and CDR2 is SYDVKM in the germline V gene. The CDR3 totals 18 residues. The V segment lost 7 bases and the J segment 0 bases; nucleotides outside the gene matches: 16. CDR3 protein: CASTYSGDREPASYEQYF. The CDR3 bases are TGTGCCAGCACTTATTCGGGGGACAGGGAGCCCGCCTCCTACGAGCAGTACTTC.

The V gene is TRBV27, the J gene TRBJ1-2; no clear D. Germline V gene data show CDR1 as MNHEY and CDR2 as SMNVEV (reference sequence). Between the trimmed V and J ends, which lost 10 bases and 5 bases, there was a span of 11 bases. The CDR3 loop spans 11 amino acids. The CDR3, as DNA: TGTGCCACCGAGCAGGTTTATGGCTACACCTTC. It encodes CATEQVYGYTF.

The chain carries TRBV6-5 and TRBJ2-7; a weak D match, TRBD1 (6 bases). CDR1 and CDR2 from the germline V gene are MNHEY and SVGAGI. With 6 bases removed from V and 1 base from J, the gap between germline ends came to 16 bases. The CDR3 has 15 amino acids. CDR3 region: CASRTTQGFSYEQYF. DNA for the CDR3: TGTGCCAGCAGGACAACGCAGGGGTTTTCCTACGAGCAGTACTTC.

The J gene is TRBJ2-1, the V gene TRBV25-1; 10 bases agree with TRBD2. J gave up 5 bases and V 6 bases, and 7 bases lay outside the gene matches. The CDR3 has 15 residues. Germline V gene sequence: CDR1 MGHDK, CDR2 SYGVNS. CDR3 sequence reads: CASRKELAGNNEQFF. CDR3 DNA: TGTGCCAGCAGAAAAGAACTAGCGGGGAACAATGAGCAGTTCTTC.

The V gene is TRBV28, the J gene TRBJ1-1; D not certain. CDR3 length equals 12 residues. Per the germline V gene, CDR1 is MDHEN and CDR2 is SYDVKM. V was trimmed by 5 bases and J by 5 bases, leaving 9 bases between them. CDR3 DNA: TGTGCCAGCAGTCTTCGGTTGACTGAAGCTTTCTTT. This gives the protein CASSLRLTEAFF.

The V and J genes are TRBV29-1 and TRBJ2-1, with TRBD2 matching over 11 bases. This CDR3 is built from 15 residues. Per germline, CDR1 SQVTM and CDR2 ANQGSEA. The J segment lost 8 bases and the V segment lost 3 bases, leaving 9 bases of the junction unmatched. The chain's CDR3 is CSVDILAGGQDEQFF. DNA for the CDR3: TGCAGCGTTGATATTCTAGCGGGAGGCCAGGATGAGCAGTTCTTC.

This chain uses TRBV6-7 with TRBJ1-5, with D possibly being TRBD1 (6 bases). TRBV6-7 is an ORF for which the function is uncertain. The ends were cut back, 4 bases at V and 0 bases at J, with 22 bases in the middle. The CDR3 consists of 19 residues. This chain's CDR3 is CASSFHSPGQHYSNQPQHF. DNA for the CDR3: TGTGCCAGCAGTTTTCACTCCCCCGGACAGCACTATAGCAATCAGCCCCAGCATTTT.

The J gene is TRBJ2-7, the V gene TRBV28; weak D call: TRBD1 (5 bases). Germline V CDR1 and CDR2: MDHEN, SYDVKM. V gave up 6 bases and J gave up 0 bases, with 12 bases separating them. The CDR3 covers 14 residues. The CDR3 reads CASSSGNPSYEQYF. The CDR3, as DNA: TGTGCCAGCAGCTCAGGGAATCCCTCCTACGAGCAGTACTTC.

This rearrangement joins TRBV28 to TRBJ2-7, with TRBD1 matching over 11 bases. The CDR3 consists of 14 residues. Germline V gene lookup returns CDR1 MDHEN and CDR2 SYDVKM. V shed 6 bases, J shed 2 bases, and the junction held 3 bases outside the gene matches. The CDR3: CASRRGQGAYEQYF. In DNA form, the CDR3 reads TGTGCCAGCAGAAGGGGACAGGGGGCCTACGAGCAGTACTTC.

The chain links TRBV10-3 to TRBJ2-7; 11 bases map to TRBD1. V lost 4 bases, J lost 1 base, and 3 bases stayed unmatched. The CDR3 runs to 15 residues. Germline CDR1 and CDR2: ENHRY and SYGVKD. The CDR3 region is CAISGGTGGSYEQYF. CDR3 nucleotides: TGTGCCATCAGTGGAGGGACAGGGGGTTCCTACGAGCAGTACTTC.

A few counts support this clone. This chain connects TRBV6-5 to TRBJ2-3; 10 bases are a match to TRBD2. The trim removed 2 bases at V and 1 base at J, leaving 0 bases unmatched. This CDR3 has 15 amino acids. Germline V gene lookup returns CDR1 MNHEY and CDR2 SVGAGI. The CDR3 region is CASSYGTSGTDTQYF. The CDR3 nucleotides are TGTGCCAGCAGTTACGGGACTAGCGGCACAGATACGCAGTATTTT.

The chain has TRBV7-3 and TRBJ2-3, with 8 bases that match TRBD2. The germline CDR1 and CDR2 sequences are SGHTA and FQGTGA. With V trimmed by 3 bases and J by 1 base, 9 bases remained unmatched. The CDR3 loop spans 17 amino acids. In DNA form, the CDR3 reads TGTGCCAGCAGCTTTCGGGGACTAGGCGGGGGCACAGATACGCAGTATTTT. This codes for CASSFRGLGGGTDTQYF. The full variable domain, rest sourced from reference TRBV7-3 and TRBJ2-3, is GAGVSQTPSNKVTEKGKYVELRCDPISGHTALYWYRQSLGQGPEFLIYFQGTGAADDSGLPNDRFFAVRPEGSVSTLKIQRTERGDSAVYLCASSFRGLGGGTDTQYFGPGTRLTVL.

This clone was detected once. The chain carries TRBV4-1 and TRBJ2-1; D perhaps matches TRBD2 (6 bases). This CDR3 comprises 13 residues. V lost 11 bases, J lost 0 bases, and 11 bases lay in between. Germline CDR1 MGHRA, CDR2 YSYEKL. In DNA, the CDR3 is TGCGCCGGTAGACTAGTCTCCTACAATGAGCAGTTCTTC. It translates to CAGRLVSYNEQFF.

The chain recombines TRBV18 with TRBJ2-4; D not certain. V lost 2 bases and J 2 bases, leaving 10 bases between the germline ends. The CDR3 spans 15 residues. The germline V gene encodes CDR1 KGHSH and CDR2 LQKENI. CDR3: CASSPLAVSKNIQYF. CDR3 in DNA: TGTGCCAGCTCACCATTGGCAGTGTCCAAAAACATTCAGTACTTC.

J is TRBJ1-1 and V is TRBV6-4; 10 bases fit TRBD1. Germline lookup yields CDR1 MRHNA and CDR2 SNTAGT. Germline trimming cut 6 bases from V and 5 bases from J; bases unmatched to any gene: 12. This CDR3 comprises 16 residues. Here the CDR3 reads CASSYPPGQGSTEAFF. The CDR3 DNA follows: TGTGCCAGCAGCTACCCTCCGGGACAGGGGAGTACTGAAGCTTTCTTT.